The present T cell receptor (beta chain) was sequenced within a study of T cell repertoires in cytomegalovirus infection. Study information: The authors used CMV epitopes that were HLA-C-restricted (recently identified) and HLA-B-restricted (well studied). Both a matching HLA type and CMV infection were indicated by public TCR beta signatures.

This clonotype came up many times. As yet, its antigen is unknown. The CDR3 loop spans 16 amino acids. CDR1 and CDR2 (germline): SGHTA, FQGNSA. The V gene end was trimmed by 5 bases and the J gene end by 1 base; junction bases not matched to a gene: 7. TCRdb reprocessed the reads with MiXCR, giving one entry per CDR3 protein. The sample includes about 920,000 distinct CDR3 sequences, approximately 30% of them seen just once. Sample: cultured CD8+ T cells from PBMCs, taken from culture after CMV antigen stimulation. The clonotype originates from a human donor in good health (CMV status not recorded). Some clones in this sample may be carry-over from other donors' samples. V is TRBV7-2 and J is TRBJ2-2, with 7 bases identical to TRBD2. The CDR3 is CASSQVGLQNTGELFF. The DNA of the CDR3 is TGTGCCAGCAGCCAGGTGGGACTACAGAACACCGGGGAGCTGTTTTTT.